The T cell receptor beta chain described here comes from a study of regulatory T cells in long-lasting Graves disease. Sequencing libraries for TCR beta were prepared with iRepertoire HTBI primers and Arm-PCR of CDR3 regions. From the multiplex PCR reads, TCRdb called clonotypes with MiXCR, one entry per CDR3 protein. The sample includes just over 600,000 distinct CDR3 sequences, 15% to 20% of them seen just once. The sample's time point: newly diagnosed GD, antithyroid drugs for less than 3 months. PBMCs were the source of the RNA used for TCR sequencing. All patients originated from an endocrinology department located in Xi'an, China. In this sample, this clonotype turned up a few times. Looked up from germline, CDR1 is SGHTA and CDR2 is FQGNSA. The CDR3 covers 16 residues. The V end lost 2 bases, the J end lost 0 bases, and 12 bases lay between the germline ends. Another study also made use of these data, one on T cells in Graves' hyperthyroidism and ophthalmopathy.

The origin of this receptor is a woman aged 25-40 years with Graves disease. Here the sequenced sample was peripheral blood mononuclear cells (PBMCs), taken at new diagnosis, from a patient treated with antithyroid drugs. The chain combines TRBV7-2 with TRBJ2-3; the D gene is possibly TRBD1 (5 bases). The CDR3, as DNA: TGTGCCAGCAGCTTAATAGGACAACTTAGCACAGATACGCAGTATTTT. Amino acids: CASSLIGQLSTDTQYF.